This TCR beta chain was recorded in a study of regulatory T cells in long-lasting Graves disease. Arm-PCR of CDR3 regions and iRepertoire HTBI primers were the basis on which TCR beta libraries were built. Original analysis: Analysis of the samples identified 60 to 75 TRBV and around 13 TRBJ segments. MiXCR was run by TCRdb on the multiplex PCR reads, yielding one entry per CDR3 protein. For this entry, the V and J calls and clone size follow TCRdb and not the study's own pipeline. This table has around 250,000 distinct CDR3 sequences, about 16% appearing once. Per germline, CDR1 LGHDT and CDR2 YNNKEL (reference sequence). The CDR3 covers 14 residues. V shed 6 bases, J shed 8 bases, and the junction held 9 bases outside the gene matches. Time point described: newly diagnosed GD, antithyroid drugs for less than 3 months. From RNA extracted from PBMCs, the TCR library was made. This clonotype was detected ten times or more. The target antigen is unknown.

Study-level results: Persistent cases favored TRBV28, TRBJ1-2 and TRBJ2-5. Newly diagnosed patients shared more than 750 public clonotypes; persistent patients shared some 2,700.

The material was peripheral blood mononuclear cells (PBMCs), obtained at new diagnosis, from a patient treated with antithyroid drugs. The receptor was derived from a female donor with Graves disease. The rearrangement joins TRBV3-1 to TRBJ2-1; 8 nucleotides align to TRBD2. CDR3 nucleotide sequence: TGTGCCAGCAGTTCCAACCCTAGCGGGCATGAGCAGTTCTTC. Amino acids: CASSSNPSGHEQFF.